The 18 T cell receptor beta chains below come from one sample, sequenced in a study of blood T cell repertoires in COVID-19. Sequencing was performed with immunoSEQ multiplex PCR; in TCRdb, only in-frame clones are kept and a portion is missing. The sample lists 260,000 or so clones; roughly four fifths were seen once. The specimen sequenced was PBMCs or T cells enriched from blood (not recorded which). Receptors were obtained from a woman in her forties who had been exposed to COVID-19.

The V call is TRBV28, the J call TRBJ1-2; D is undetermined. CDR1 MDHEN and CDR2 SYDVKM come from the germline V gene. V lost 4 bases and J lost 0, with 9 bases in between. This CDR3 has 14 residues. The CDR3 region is CASSSSPANYGYTF. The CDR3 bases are TGTGCCAGCAGTTCTAGTCCCGCTAACTATGGCTACACCTTC.

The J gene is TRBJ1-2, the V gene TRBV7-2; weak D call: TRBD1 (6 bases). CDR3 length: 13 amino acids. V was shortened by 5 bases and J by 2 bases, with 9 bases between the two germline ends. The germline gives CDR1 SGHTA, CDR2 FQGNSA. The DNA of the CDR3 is TGTGCCAGCAGCGGACAGTACAACTATGGCTACACCTTC. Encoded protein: CASSGQYNYGYTF.

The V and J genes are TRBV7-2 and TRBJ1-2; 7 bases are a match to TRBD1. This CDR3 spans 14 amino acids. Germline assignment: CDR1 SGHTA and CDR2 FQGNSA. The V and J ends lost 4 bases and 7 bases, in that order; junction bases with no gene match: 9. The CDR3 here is CASSSYGQDPGYTF. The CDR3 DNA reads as TGTGCCAGCAGCTCCTACGGACAGGACCCTGGCTACACCTTC.

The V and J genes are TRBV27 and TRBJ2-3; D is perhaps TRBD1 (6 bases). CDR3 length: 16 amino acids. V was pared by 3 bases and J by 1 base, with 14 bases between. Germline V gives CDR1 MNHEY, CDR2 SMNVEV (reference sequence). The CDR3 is CASSLPGQRGTDTQYF. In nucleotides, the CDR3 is TGTGCCAGCAGTTTGCCAGGACAGAGAGGCACAGATACGCAGTATTTT.

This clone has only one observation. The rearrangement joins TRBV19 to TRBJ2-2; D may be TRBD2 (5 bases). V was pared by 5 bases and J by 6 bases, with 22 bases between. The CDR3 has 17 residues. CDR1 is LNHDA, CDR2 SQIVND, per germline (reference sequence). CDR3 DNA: TGTGCCAGTAGTCGAGGGATGGGGTTGGGGTCTTCCGGGGAGCTGTTTTTT. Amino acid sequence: CASSRGMGLGSSGELFF.

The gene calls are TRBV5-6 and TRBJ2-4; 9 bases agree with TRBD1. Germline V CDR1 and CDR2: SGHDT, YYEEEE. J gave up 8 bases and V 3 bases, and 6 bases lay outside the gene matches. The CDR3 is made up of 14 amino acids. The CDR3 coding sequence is TGTGCCAGCAGCTCGGGACAGGGAATGGACATTCAGTACTTC. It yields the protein CASSSGQGMDIQYF.

The CDR3 here is CASRTTGGAGNTIYF. The CDR3 DNA reads TGCGCCAGCAGGACCACAGGGGGTGCTGGAAACACCATATATTTT. The chain recombines TRBV5-1 with TRBJ1-3; 8 positions agree with TRBD1. The CDR3 length is 15 residues. V was pared by 5 bases and J by 2 bases, with 6 bases of the junction left unmatched. The germline CDR1 and CDR2 sequences are SGHRS and YFSETQ.

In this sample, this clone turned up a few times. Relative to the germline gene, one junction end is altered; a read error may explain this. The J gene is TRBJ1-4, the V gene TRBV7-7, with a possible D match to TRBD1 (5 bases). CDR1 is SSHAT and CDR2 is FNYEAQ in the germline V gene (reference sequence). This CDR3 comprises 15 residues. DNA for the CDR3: TGTGCTAGCAGCCCCCGCGGAGGGGAGGGGGAAAAACTGTTTTTT. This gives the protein CASSPRGGEGEKLFF.

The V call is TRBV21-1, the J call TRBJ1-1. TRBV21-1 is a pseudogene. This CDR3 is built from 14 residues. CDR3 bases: TGTGCCAGCAGCAAAGGAAACCCGGGCACTGAAGCTTTCTTT. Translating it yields CASSKGNPGTEAFF.

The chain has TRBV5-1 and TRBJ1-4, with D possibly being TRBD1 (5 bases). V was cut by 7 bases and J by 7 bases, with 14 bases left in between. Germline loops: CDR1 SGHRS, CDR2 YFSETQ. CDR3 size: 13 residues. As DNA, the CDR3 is TGCGCCAGCCATCCGGGGGGAGGTGAAAAACTGTTTTTT. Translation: CASHPGGGEKLFF.

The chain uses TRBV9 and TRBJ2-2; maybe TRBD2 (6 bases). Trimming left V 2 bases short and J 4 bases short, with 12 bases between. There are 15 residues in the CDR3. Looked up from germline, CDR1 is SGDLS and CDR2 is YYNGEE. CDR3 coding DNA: TGTGCCAGCAGCGTGGGGGGATCTGTCACCGGGGAGCTGTTTTTT. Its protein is CASSVGGSVTGELFF.

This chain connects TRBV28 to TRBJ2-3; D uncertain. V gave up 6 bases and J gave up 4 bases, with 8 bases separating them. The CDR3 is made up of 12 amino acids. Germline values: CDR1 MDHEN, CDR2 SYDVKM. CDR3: CASSQQADTQYF. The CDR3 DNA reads TGTGCCAGCAGCCAACAAGCAGATACGCAGTATTTT. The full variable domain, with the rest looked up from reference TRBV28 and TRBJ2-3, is DVKVTQSSRYLVKRTGEKVFLECVQDMDHENMFWYRQDPGLGLRLIYFSYDVKMKEKGDIPEGYSVSREKKERFSLILESASTNQTSMYLCASSQQADTQYFGPGTRLTVL.

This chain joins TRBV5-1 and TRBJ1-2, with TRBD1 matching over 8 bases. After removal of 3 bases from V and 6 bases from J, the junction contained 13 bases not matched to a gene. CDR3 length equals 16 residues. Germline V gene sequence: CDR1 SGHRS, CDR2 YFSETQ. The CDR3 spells CASSSTSSTGVDGYTF. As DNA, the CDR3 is TGCGCCAGCAGCTCAACCAGTTCGACAGGGGTAGATGGCTACACCTTC. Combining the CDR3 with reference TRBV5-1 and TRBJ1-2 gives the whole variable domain KAGVTQTPRYLIKTRGQQVTLSCSPISGHRSVSWYQQTPGQGLQFLFEYFSETQRNKGNFPGRFSGRQFSNSRSEMNVSTLELGDSALYLCASSSTSSTGVDGYTFGSGTRLTVV.

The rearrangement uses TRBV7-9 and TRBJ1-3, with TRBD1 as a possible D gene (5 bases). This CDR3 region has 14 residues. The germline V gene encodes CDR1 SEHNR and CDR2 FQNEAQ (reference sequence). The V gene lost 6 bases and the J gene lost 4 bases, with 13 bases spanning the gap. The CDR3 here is CASSLSGQGNTIYF. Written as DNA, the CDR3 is TGTGCCAGCAGTTTATCAGGGCAGGGAAACACCATATATTTT.

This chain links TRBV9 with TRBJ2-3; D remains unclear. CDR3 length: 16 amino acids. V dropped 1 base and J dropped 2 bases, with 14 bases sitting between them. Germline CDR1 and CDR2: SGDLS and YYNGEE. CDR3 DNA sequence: TGTGCCAGCAGCGTACCGCGGAACGGTCTCACAGATACGCAGTATTTT. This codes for CASSVPRNGLTDTQYF.

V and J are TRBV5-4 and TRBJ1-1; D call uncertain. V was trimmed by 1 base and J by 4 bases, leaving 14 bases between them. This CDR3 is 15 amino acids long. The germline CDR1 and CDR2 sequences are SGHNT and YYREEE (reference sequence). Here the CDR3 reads CASSLPRVWGTEAFF. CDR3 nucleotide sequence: TGTGCCAGCAGCTTGCCGCGGGTGTGGGGCACTGAAGCTTTCTTT.

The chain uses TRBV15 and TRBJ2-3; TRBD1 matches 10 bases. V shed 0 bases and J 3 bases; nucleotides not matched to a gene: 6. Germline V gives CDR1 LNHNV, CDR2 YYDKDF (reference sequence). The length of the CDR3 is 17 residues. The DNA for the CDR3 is TGTGCCACCAGCAGAGATGACAGGGGGCAACAAACAGATACGCAGTATTTT. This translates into CATSRDDRGQQTDTQYF.

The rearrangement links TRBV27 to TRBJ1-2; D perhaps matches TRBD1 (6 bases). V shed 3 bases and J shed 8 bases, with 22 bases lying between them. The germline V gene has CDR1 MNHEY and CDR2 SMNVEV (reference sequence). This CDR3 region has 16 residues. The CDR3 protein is CASSLGAMMGRGGYTF. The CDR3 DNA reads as TGTGCCAGCAGTTTGGGGGCGATGATGGGACGCGGGGGCTACACCTTC.